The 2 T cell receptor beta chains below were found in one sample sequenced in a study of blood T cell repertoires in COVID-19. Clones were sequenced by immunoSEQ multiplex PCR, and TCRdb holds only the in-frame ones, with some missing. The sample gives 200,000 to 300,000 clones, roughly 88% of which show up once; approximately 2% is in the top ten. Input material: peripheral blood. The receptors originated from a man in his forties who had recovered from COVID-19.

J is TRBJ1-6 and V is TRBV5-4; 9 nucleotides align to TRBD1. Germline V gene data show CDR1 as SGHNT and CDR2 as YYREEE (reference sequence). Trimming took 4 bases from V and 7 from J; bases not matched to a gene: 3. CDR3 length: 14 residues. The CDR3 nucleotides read TGTGCCAGCAGCAGCGGGACAGGGAATTCACCCCTCCACTTT. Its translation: CASSSGTGNSPLHF.

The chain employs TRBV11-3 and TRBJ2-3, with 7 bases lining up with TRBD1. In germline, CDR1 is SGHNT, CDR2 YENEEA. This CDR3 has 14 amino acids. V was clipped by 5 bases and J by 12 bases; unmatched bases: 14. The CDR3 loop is CASSPVPGTERQYF. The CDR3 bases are TGTGCCAGCAGCCCAGTACCCGGGACAGAGAGACAGTATTTT.